These T cell receptor beta chains were read from a single sample in a study of CD8 T cells in Susac syndrome. In TCRdb, the immunoSEQ multiplex PCR reads were re-called with MiXCR into one record per CDR3 protein. The sample lists roughly 130,000 distinct CDR3 sequences, 90% to 95% occurring once. Sample: CD4+ T cells from PBMCs. These receptors were collected from a human donor with multiple sclerosis. CDR3s include the opening cysteine and the closing phenylalanine or tryptophan. Each record gives: V gene, J gene, CDR3 protein.

V: TRBV20-1; J: TRBJ1-1; CDR3: CSARRDSPTEAFF
V: TRBV20-1; J: TRBJ2-7; CDR3: CSATTGGTYEQYF
V: TRBV5-1; J: TRBJ1-2; CDR3: CASSTGGTVNGYTF
V: TRBV30; J: TRBJ2-1; CDR3: CAWSVTNEQFF
V: TRBV6-5; J: TRBJ2-5; CDR3: CASSYSTGETQYF
V: TRBV5-1; J: TRBJ1-5; CDR3: CASAQGLSNQPQHF
V: TRBV9; J: TRBJ2-2; CDR3: CASSVAIAGANTGELFF
V: TRBV20-1; J: TRBJ1-4; CDR3: CSATRTGFATNEKLFF
V: TRBV29-1; J: TRBJ2-1; CDR3: CSVEIVRRGGLYNEQFF
V: TRBV4-1; J: TRBJ1-2; CDR3: CASSQDHGQVAQNYGYTF
V: TRBV13; J: TRBJ2-7; CDR3: CASSGPLAGRTPDEQYF
V: TRBV7-2; J: TRBJ1-2; CDR3: CASSSGTGLTYGYTF
V: TRBV18; J: TRBJ2-3; CDR3: CASSPVQGGSTDTQYF
V: TRBV12-3/TRBV12-4; J: TRBJ2-4; CDR3: CASSFRGGLAKNIQYF
V: TRBV5-1; J: TRBJ1-4; CDR3: CASSLKRDTDEKLFF
V: TRBV6-6; J: TRBJ1-2; CDR3: CASSLNTGNYGYTF
V: TRBV5-1; J: TRBJ2-2; CDR3: CASSLGTTNWALGELFF
V: TRBV6-6; J: TRBJ1-5; CDR3: CASSYSRGGSNQPQHF
V: TRBV20-1; J: TRBJ1-1; CDR3: CSASTGGRKTEAFF
V: TRBV7-2; J: TRBJ2-7; CDR3: CASSLGFGYEQYF